The present TCR beta chain was sequenced within a study of identical twins. TCRdb reprocessed the 5' RACE reads with MiXCR, giving one entry per CDR3 protein. This table holds 130,000 to 150,000 distinct CDR3 sequences, approximately 3.5% found once. This clonotype was recorded many times. Germline V gives CDR1 LGHNA, CDR2 YNFKEQ. Losses at the gene ends were 5 bases for V and 7 bases for J; bases not matched to a gene: 10. The CDR3 has 15 residues. V and J are TRBV4-2 and TRBJ1-4; TRBD1 matches 7 bases. Sequencing input: memory T cells sorted from blood. The receptor was derived from a man younger than 35 in good health. CDR3: CASSFPTGQLEKLFF. The CDR3 DNA is TGTGCCAGCAGCTTTCCGACAGGGCAGCTTGAAAAACTGTTTTTT.